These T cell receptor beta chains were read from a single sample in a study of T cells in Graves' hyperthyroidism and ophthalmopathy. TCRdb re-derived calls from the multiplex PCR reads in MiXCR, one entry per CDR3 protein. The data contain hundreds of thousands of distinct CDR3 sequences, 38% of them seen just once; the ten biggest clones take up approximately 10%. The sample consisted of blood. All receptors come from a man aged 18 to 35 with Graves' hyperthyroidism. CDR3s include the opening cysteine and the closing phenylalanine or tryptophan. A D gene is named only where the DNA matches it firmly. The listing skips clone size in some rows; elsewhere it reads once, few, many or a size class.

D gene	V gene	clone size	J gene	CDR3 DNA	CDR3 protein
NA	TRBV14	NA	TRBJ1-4	TGTGCCAGCAGCCAAGATTTTTTGTATGAAAAACTGTTTTTT	CASSQDFLYEKLFF
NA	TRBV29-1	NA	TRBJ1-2	TGCAGCGTTGAAGATGGGGTATACTATGGCTACACCTTC	CSVEDGVYYGYTF
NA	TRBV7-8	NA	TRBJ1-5	TGTGCCACCGACGCCAGCGGGGGAGAGACCCAGCATTTT	CATDASGGETQHF
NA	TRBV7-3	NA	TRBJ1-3	TGTGCCAGCAGCTTAGCGGGACATGCGAACACCATATATTTT	CASSLAGHANTIYF
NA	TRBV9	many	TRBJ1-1	TGTGCCAGCAGCGTAGGAGGGAGCACTGAAGCTTTCTTT	CASSVGGSTEAFF
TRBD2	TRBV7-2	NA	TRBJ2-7	TGCGCCAGCAGCCCCACGCCCAGCGGGAGGGACTACGAGCAGTACTTC	CASSPTPSGRDYEQYF
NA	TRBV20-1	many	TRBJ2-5	TGCAGTGCTGGTACTCCAAACCAAGAGACCCAGTACTTC	CSAGTPNQETQYF
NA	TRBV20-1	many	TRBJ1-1	TGCAGTGCGGGAGGGAACACTGAAGCTTTCTTT	CSAGGNTEAFF
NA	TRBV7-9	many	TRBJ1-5	TGTGCCAGCAGCTTAGATCTGGCGCAGGGTGGGAATCAGCCCCAGCATTTT	CASSLDLAQGGNQPQHF
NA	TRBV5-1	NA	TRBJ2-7	TGCGCCAGCAGCTTGGAGGGGAAAGGGCAGTACTTC	CASSLEGKGQYF
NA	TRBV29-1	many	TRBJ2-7	TGCAGCGTTACCCCCAGGGGCGCGTCCTACGAGCAGTACTTC	CSVTPRGASYEQYF
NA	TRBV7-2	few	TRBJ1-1	TGTGCCAGCAGTACCATGGCAGCGGGCACTGAAGCTTTCTTT	CASSTMAAGTEAFF
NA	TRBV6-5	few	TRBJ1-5	TGTGCCAGCAGTCCCTCCGGGCCCAGGGGACAGCCCCAGCATTTT	CASSPSGPRGQPQHF
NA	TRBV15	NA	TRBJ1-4	TGTGCCACCAGCAGAGACAGGGAACGAGAAAAACTGTTTTTT	CATSRDREREKLFF
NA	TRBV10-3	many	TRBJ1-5	TGTGCCAGCAGCCCCGGGATAGACAGGCACAATCAGCCCCAGCATTTT	CASSPGIDRHNQPQHF
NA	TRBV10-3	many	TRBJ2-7	TGTGCCATCTGGGCAGGGTCCTACGAGCAGTACTTC	CAIWAGSYEQYF
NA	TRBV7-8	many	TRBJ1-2	TGTGCCAGCAGCTTAGTGTCGGGAAACAACTATGGCTACACCTTC	CASSLVSGNNYGYTF
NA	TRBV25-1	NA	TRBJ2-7	TGTGCCAGCAGTGAGTCCGGGCCCTCCTACGAGCAGTACTTC	CASSESGPSYEQYF
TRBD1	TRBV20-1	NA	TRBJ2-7	TGCAGTGCCAGCCGACAGGGGCTCATCTACGAGCAGTACTTC	CSASRQGLIYEQYF
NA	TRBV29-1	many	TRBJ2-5	TGCAGCGTTGATACAGAAGAGACCCAGTACTTC	CSVDTEETQYF
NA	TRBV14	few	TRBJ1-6	TGTGCCAGCAGCCAAGAGGGAGGTCGTTCACCCCTCCACTTT	CASSQEGGRSPLHF
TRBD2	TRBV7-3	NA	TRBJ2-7	TGTGCCAGCAAGTGGGCGGGAGGCGGGGAGCAGTACTTC	CASKWAGGGEQYF
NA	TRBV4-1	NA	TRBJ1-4	TGCGCCAGCAGCCCATTGAGAACAGAAAAACTGTTTTTT	CASSPLRTEKLFF